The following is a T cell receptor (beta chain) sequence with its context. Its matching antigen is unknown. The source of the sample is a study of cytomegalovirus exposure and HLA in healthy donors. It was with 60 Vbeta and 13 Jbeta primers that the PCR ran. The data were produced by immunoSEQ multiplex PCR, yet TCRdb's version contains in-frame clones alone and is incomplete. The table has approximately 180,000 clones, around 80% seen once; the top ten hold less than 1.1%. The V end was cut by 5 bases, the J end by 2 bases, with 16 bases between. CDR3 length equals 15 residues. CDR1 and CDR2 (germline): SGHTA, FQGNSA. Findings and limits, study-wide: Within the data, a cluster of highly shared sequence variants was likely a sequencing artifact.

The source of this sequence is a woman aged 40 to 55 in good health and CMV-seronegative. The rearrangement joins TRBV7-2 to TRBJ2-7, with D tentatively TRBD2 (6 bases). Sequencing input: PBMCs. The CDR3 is CASSAMGGAAYEQYF. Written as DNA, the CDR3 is TGTGCCAGCAGCGCGATGGGGGGAGCGGCCTACGAGCAGTACTTC.